This T cell receptor (beta chain) emerged from a study of blood T cell repertoires in COVID-19. In the original analysis: Estimated nucleated cell counts came from reference gene primer amplification. Assay used: immunoSEQ multiplex PCR; TCRdb lists only in-frame clones, some missing. V and J calls and clone size come straight from that table; D and trimming were deduced from the DNA. Of around 180,000 clones in the sample, approximately 85% were seen once. Sequenced sample: peripheral blood. The clonotype was recovered from a woman of 80 years or more with acute or convalescent COVID-19.

The CDR3 region is CASSLGSGQASYEQYF. CDR3 DNA: TGTGCCAGCAGCTTAGGATCGGGACAGGCTTCCTACGAGCAGTACTTC. This chain connects TRBV7-2 to TRBJ2-7, with 8 bases fitting TRBD1. Germline CDR1 and CDR2: SGHTA and FQGNSA. The length of the CDR3 is 16 residues. Germline trimming cut 1 base from V and 1 base from J; bases unmatched to any gene: 6.